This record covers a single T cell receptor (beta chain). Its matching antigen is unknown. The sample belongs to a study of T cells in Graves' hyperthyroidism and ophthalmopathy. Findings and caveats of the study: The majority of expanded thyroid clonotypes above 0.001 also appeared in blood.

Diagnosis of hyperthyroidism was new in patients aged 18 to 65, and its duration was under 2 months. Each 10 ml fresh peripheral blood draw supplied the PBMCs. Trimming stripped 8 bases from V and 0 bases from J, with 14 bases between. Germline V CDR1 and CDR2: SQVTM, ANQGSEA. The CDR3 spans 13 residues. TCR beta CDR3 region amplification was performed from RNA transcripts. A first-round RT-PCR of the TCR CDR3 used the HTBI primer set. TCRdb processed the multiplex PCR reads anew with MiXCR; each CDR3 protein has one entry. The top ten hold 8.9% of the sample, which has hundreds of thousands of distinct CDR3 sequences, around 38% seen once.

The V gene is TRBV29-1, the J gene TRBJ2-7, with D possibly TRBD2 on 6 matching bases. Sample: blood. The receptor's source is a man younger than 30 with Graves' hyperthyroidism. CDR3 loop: CSLAAGHSYEQYF. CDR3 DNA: TGCAGCTTAGCGGCAGGCCACTCCTACGAGCAGTACTTC.